Presented here are 13 T cell receptor beta chains from one specimen sequenced in a study of T cells in Graves' hyperthyroidism and ophthalmopathy. Amplification targeted TCR beta CDR3 regions from RNA transcripts. First-round RT-PCR with HTBI primers amplified the TCR CDR3 region. TCRdb ran MiXCR on the multiplex PCR reads and lists one entry per CDR3 protein. This sample has about 610,000 distinct CDR3 sequences, with roughly 14% found just once. The sample taken for sequencing was blood. Receptors originate from a woman between 35 and 50 years old with Graves' ophthalmopathy.

This clonotype was counted at least ten times. This chain connects TRBV14 to TRBJ1-2, with D possibly being TRBD1 (6 bases). Per the germline V gene, CDR1 is SGHDN and CDR2 is FVKESK. This CDR3 spans 14 amino acids. V gave up 1 base and J gave up 5 bases, with 11 bases separating them. The CDR3 here is CASSQVSQGYGYTF. The CDR3 nucleotides are TGTGCCAGCAGCCAAGTGTCTCAGGGGTATGGCTACACCTTC.

This clonotype was seen many times. The V gene is TRBV12-3 or TRBV12-4, the J gene TRBJ2-7, with D possibly TRBD1 on 7 matching bases. The CDR3 length is 15 residues. Trimming cost V 6 bases and J 6 bases, with 21 bases left between them. The CDR3 DNA sequence: TGTGCCAGCAGCCGGGGCGGGACAGTACGGGTCGAGCAGTACTTC. Translated: CASSRGGTVRVEQYF.

This clonotype was counted a few times. This rearrangement joins TRBV3-1 to TRBJ2-7; 7 positions match TRBD1. The CDR3 runs to 15 residues. With 4 bases clipped from V and 4 bases from J, the junction kept 10 bases outside the gene matches. The germline gives CDR1 LGHDT, CDR2 YNNKEL (reference sequence). The CDR3 DNA follows: TGTGCCAGCAGCCGCTACAGGGGAACCCAGTACGAGCAGTACTTC. As protein: CASSRYRGTQYEQYF.

This clonotype was counted many times. The chain recombines TRBV5-1 with TRBJ1-2; D is possibly TRBD1 (5 bases). This CDR3 region has 15 residues. V lost 4 bases, J lost 4 bases, and 17 bases lay in between. Germline V gives CDR1 SGHRS, CDR2 YFSETQ. The CDR3 DNA reads TGCGCCAGCAGCCCCGGACACGAAGGCTCCTATGGCTACACCTTC. Translating it yields CASSPGHEGSYGYTF.

This clonotype was seen repeatedly, ten times or more. This sequence joins TRBV20-1 and TRBJ2-7, with D possibly TRBD2 on 7 matching bases. Germline CDR1 and CDR2: DFQATT and SNEGSKA (reference sequence). The V end lost 1 base, the J end lost 4 bases, and 17 bases lay between the germline ends. The CDR3 is made up of 15 amino acids. CDR3 region: CSARGTGGFQYEQYF. The CDR3 nucleotides read TGCAGTGCTAGAGGAACGGGGGGCTTCCAGTACGAGCAGTACTTC.

This clonotype was seen at least ten times. The rearrangement joins TRBV5-5 to TRBJ2-5; 9 bases align to TRBD1. Per germline, CDR1 SGHKS and CDR2 YYEKEE (reference sequence). Trimming at V came to 3 bases and at J to 2 bases, leaving 5 bases not matched to a gene. The CDR3 totals 15 residues. CDR3 in amino acids: CASSSLDRGQETQYF. CDR3 DNA sequence: TGTGCCAGCAGCTCCCTGGACAGGGGACAAGAGACCCAGTACTTC.

The chain combines TRBV20-1 with TRBJ2-5; perhaps TRBD1 as D (6 bases). Trimming stripped 1 base from V and 2 bases from J, with 14 bases between. Germline loops: CDR1 DFQATT, CDR2 SNEGSKA (reference sequence). This CDR3 is 15 amino acids long. The CDR3 coding sequence is TGCAGTGCTAGAGGAAGTACTAGGGGGCAAGAGACCCAGTACTTC. It translates to CSARGSTRGQETQYF.

There are many counts of this clonotype. The chain has TRBV24-1 and TRBJ2-5; D ambiguous. Germline CDR1 reads KGHDR; CDR2 reads SFDVKD. The CDR3 extends over 11 amino acids. V was cut by 3 bases and J by 4 bases, with 2 bases left in between. The CDR3 DNA sequence: TGTGCCACCAGTGATAGAGAGACCCAGTACTTC. Encoded protein: CATSDRETQYF.

This chain links TRBV30 with TRBJ2-7; D is ambiguous. The germline V and J ends were trimmed by 2 bases and 6 bases, with 8 bases remaining between them. Germline V CDR1 and CDR2: GTSNPN, SVGIG (reference sequence). This CDR3 is 11 amino acids long. CDR3 DNA sequence: TGTGCCTGGAGTATGACACTCGAGCAGTACTTC. Translation gives CAWSMTLEQYF.

This clonotype was seen ten or more times. The rearrangement uses TRBV6-5 and TRBJ2-7, with 12 bases matching TRBD2. CDR3 length: 17 residues. V gave up 0 bases and J gave up 5 bases; unmatched junction bases: 8. In germline, CDR1 is MNHEY, CDR2 SVGAGI. The CDR3 DNA sequence: TGTGCCAGCAGTTACTCGAGACTAGCGGGGGCCACCCACGAGCAGTACTTC. Translation gives CASSYSRLAGATHEQYF.

There are a few counts of this clonotype. The CDR3, as DNA: TGCGCCAGCAGCCCTGGATTCGGGACAGGGGGATTTTTAGGCACCGGGGAGCTGTTTTTT. It is translated as CASSPGFGTGGFLGTGELFF. This chain uses TRBV5-1 with TRBJ2-2; 11 nucleotides match TRBD1. Germline V gene data show CDR1 as SGHRS and CDR2 as YFSETQ. Unmatched junction bases numbered 18, after V lost 4 bases and J lost 4 bases. The CDR3 is 20 residues long.

This clonotype was seen at least ten times. This chain connects TRBV30 to TRBJ1-5; D might be TRBD1 (5 bases). Germline V CDR1 and CDR2: GTSNPN, SVGIG (reference sequence). The CDR3 length is 13 residues. V lost 5 bases and J 7 bases, leaving 15 bases between the germline ends. The CDR3 sequence: CAWQGSTGQPQHF. For the CDR3, the DNA is TGTGCCTGGCAGGGCAGCACCGGCCAGCCCCAGCATTTT.

This clonotype appeared a few times. One end of the junction fails to match germline, which may point to a read error. The V gene is TRBV19, the J gene TRBJ1-1; no firm D call. Germline values: CDR1 LNHDA, CDR2 SQIVND (reference sequence). CDR3 length equals 12 residues. The chain's CDR3 is CASSYMGTEVFF. CDR3 DNA: TGTGCCAGTTCCTATATGGGAACTGAAGTTTTCTTT.